These T cell receptor beta chains were read from a single sample in a study of shared clonotypes between healthy human individuals. The assay was immunoSEQ multiplex PCR, and TCRdb's table has in-frame clones only and misses some. The sample holds approximately 2.5 million clones, more than 90% seen once. The sample taken for sequencing was naive CD4+ T cells sorted from blood. The receptors were gathered from a man aged 18 to 35 in good health. CDR3s include the opening cysteine and the closing phenylalanine or tryptophan. The order of the fields is CDR3 protein, CDR3 length, J gene, D gene, V gene. A D gene is named only where the DNA matches it firmly.

cdr3_aa: CASSSSTGGSSPLHF; cdr3_length: 15; j_call: TRBJ1-6; d_call: TRBD1; v_call: TRBV9
cdr3_aa: CAWAWDSLGTQYF; cdr3_length: 13; j_call: TRBJ2-5; d_call: NA; v_call: TRBV30
cdr3_aa: CASSLVPMNTEAFF; cdr3_length: 14; j_call: TRBJ1-1; d_call: NA; v_call: TRBV7-2
cdr3_aa: CASSIQGPNTEAFF; cdr3_length: 14; j_call: TRBJ1-1; d_call: NA; v_call: TRBV19
cdr3_aa: CASSLQGQNYGYTF; cdr3_length: 14; j_call: TRBJ1-2; d_call: NA; v_call: TRBV5-6
cdr3_aa: CASRTGGVPNEQYF; cdr3_length: 14; j_call: TRBJ2-7; d_call: TRBD1; v_call: TRBV2
cdr3_aa: CASSGQLYTEAFF; cdr3_length: 13; j_call: TRBJ1-1; d_call: NA; v_call: TRBV10-1
cdr3_aa: CAWSPGQTNEKLFF; cdr3_length: 14; j_call: TRBJ1-4; d_call: NA; v_call: TRBV30
cdr3_aa: CASSLAGSSTDTQYF; cdr3_length: 15; j_call: TRBJ2-3; d_call: NA; v_call: TRBV7-9
cdr3_aa: CASSPFEGDGTEAFF; cdr3_length: 15; j_call: TRBJ1-1; d_call: NA; v_call: TRBV18
cdr3_aa: CASSPGEGIVHTEAFF; cdr3_length: 16; j_call: TRBJ1-1; d_call: NA; v_call: TRBV18
cdr3_aa: CSATVLQETQYF; cdr3_length: 12; j_call: TRBJ2-5; d_call: NA; v_call: TRBV29-1
cdr3_aa: CAWAGTNEKLFF; cdr3_length: 12; j_call: TRBJ1-4; d_call: NA; v_call: TRBV30
cdr3_aa: CASSMNSQETQYF; cdr3_length: 13; j_call: TRBJ2-5; d_call: NA; v_call: TRBV2
cdr3_aa: CASTHTPTTGSGYTF; cdr3_length: 15; j_call: TRBJ1-2; d_call: TRBD1; v_call: TRBV19
cdr3_aa: CASSSGLSGSSYEQYF; cdr3_length: 16; j_call: TRBJ2-7; d_call: NA; v_call: TRBV5-4
cdr3_aa: CASSLPTGGGIGELFF; cdr3_length: 16; j_call: TRBJ2-2; d_call: TRBD1; v_call: TRBV7-2
cdr3_aa: CAWSVLSQATYNEQFF; cdr3_length: 16; j_call: TRBJ2-1; d_call: NA; v_call: TRBV30
cdr3_aa: CASSLRGQHSADTQYF; cdr3_length: 16; j_call: TRBJ2-3; d_call: NA; v_call: TRBV5-5
cdr3_aa: CSATTDTQYF; cdr3_length: 10; j_call: TRBJ2-3; d_call: NA; v_call: TRBV20-1
cdr3_aa: CASSLTSLDTEAFF; cdr3_length: 14; j_call: TRBJ1-1; d_call: NA; v_call: TRBV5-4
cdr3_aa: CAISPGPPGGETQYF; cdr3_length: 15; j_call: TRBJ2-5; d_call: NA; v_call: TRBV10-3
cdr3_aa: CASSAPGRETQYF; cdr3_length: 13; j_call: TRBJ2-5; d_call: NA; v_call: TRBV28
cdr3_aa: CASRTFQDSSGANVLTF; cdr3_length: 17; j_call: TRBJ2-6; d_call: NA; v_call: TRBV11-1
cdr3_aa: CASSQTGTGATLEQYF; cdr3_length: 16; j_call: NA; d_call: TRBD1; v_call: TRBV18
cdr3_aa: CASRPQGARDTEAFF; cdr3_length: 15; j_call: TRBJ1-1; d_call: TRBD1; v_call: TRBV28
cdr3_aa: CASSLGFEARQYF; cdr3_length: 13; j_call: TRBJ2-7; d_call: NA; v_call: TRBV11-2